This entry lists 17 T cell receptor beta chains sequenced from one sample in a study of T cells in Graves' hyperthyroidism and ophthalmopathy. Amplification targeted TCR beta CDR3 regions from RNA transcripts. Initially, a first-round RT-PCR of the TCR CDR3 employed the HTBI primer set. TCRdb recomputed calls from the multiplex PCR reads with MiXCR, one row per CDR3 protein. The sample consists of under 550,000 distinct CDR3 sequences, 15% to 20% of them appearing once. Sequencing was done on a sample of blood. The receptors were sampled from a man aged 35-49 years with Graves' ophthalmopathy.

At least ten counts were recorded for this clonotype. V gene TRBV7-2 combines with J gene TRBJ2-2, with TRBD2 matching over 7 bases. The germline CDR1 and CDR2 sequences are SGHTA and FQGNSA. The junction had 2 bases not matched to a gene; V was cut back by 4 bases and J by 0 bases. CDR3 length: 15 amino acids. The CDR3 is CASSSSGANTGELFF. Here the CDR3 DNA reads TGTGCCAGCAGCTCTAGCGGAGCGAACACCGGGGAGCTGTTTTTT.

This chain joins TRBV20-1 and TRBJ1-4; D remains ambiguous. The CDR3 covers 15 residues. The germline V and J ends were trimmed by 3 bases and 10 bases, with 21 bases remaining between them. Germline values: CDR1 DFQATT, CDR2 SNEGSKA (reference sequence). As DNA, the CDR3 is TGCAGTGCTAGCCCTGAGGGAGGGCTCTTCGTAAAACTGTTTTTT. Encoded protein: CSASPEGGLFVKLFF.

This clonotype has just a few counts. The CDR3 spells CASSLGTGLGANVLTF. The DNA of the CDR3 is TGCGCCAGCAGCTTGGGAACAGGGCTTGGGGCCAACGTCCTGACTTTC. The V and J genes are TRBV5-1 and TRBJ2-6; D is perhaps TRBD1 (6 bases). The CDR3 spans 16 residues. Trimming shortened V by 0 bases and J by 3 bases, and 10 bases separated the two germline ends. The V gene's germline CDR1 is SGHRS and CDR2 YFSETQ.

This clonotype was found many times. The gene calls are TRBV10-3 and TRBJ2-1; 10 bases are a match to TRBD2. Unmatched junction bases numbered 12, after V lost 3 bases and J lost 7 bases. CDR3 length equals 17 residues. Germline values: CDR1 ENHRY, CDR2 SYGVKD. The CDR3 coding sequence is TGTGCCATCAGTGAATCCCTAGCGGGAGTACCTGGTAATGAGCAGTTCTTC. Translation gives CAISESLAGVPGNEQFF.

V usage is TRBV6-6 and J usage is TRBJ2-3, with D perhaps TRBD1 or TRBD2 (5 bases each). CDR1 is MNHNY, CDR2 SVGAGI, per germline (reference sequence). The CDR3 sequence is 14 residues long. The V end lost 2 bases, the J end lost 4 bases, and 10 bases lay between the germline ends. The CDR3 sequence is CASSYRDGADTQYF. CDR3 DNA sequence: TGTGCCAGCAGTTACAGGGACGGGGCAGATACGCAGTATTTT.

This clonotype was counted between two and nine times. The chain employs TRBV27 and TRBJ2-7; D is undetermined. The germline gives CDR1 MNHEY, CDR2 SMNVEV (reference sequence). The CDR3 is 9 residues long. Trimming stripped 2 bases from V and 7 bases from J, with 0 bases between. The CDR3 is CASSLEQYF. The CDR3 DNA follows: TGTGCCAGCAGTTTAGAGCAGTACTTC.

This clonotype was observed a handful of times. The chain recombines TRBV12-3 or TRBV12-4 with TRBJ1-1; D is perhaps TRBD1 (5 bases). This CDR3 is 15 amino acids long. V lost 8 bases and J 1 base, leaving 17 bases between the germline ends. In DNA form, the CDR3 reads TGTGCCAGCGGTCCCCCGGGACGGACGAACACTGAAGCTTTCTTT. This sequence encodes CASGPPGRTNTEAFF.

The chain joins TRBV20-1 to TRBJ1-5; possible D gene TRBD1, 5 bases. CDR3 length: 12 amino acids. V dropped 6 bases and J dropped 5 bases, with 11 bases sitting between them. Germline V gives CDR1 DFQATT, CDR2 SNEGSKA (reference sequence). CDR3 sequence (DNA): TGCAGTGCCAAAAGAGGGGATCAGCCCCAGCATTTT. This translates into CSAKRGDQPQHF.

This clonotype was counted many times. In DNA, the CDR3 is TGTGCCAGCAGCCAAACATTTGGAGGGTCCCCCGAGCAGTACTTC. Amino acids: CASSQTFGGSPEQYF. The rearrangement joins TRBV12-3 or TRBV12-4 to TRBJ2-7, with D tentatively TRBD2 (6 bases). Deletions cut 6 bases from V and 6 bases from J, with 21 bases between. This CDR3 has 15 amino acids.

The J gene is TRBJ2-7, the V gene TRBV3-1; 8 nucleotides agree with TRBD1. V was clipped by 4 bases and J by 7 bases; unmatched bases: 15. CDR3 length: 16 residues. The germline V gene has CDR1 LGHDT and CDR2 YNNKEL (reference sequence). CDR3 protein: CASSLGWDRTREEQYF. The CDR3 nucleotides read TGTGCCAGCAGCCTCGGATGGGACAGGACAAGGGAAGAGCAGTACTTC.

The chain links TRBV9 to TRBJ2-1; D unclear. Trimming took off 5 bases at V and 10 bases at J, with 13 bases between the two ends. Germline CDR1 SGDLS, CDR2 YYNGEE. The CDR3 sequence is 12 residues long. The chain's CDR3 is CASSGNGYEQFF. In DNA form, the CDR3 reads TGTGCCAGCAGTGGAAATGGATACGAGCAGTTCTTC.

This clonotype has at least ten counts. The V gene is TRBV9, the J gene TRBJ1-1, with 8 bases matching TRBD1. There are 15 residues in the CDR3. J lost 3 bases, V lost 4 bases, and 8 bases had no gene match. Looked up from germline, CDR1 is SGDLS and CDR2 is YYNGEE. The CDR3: CASSLTSTGDTEAFF. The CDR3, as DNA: TGTGCCAGCAGCCTCACCTCGACAGGGGACACTGAAGCTTTCTTT. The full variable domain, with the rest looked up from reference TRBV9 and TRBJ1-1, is DSGVTQTPKHLITATGQRVTLRCSPRSGDLSVYWYQQSLDQGLQFLIQYYNGEERAKGNILERFSAQQFPDLHSELNLSSLELGDSALYFCASSLTSTGDTEAFFGQGTRLTVV.

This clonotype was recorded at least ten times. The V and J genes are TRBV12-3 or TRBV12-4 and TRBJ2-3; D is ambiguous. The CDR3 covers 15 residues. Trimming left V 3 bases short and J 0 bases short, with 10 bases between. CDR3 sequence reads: CASSLDGPSTDTQYF. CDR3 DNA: TGTGCCAGCAGTTTGGATGGGCCTAGCACAGATACGCAGTATTTT.

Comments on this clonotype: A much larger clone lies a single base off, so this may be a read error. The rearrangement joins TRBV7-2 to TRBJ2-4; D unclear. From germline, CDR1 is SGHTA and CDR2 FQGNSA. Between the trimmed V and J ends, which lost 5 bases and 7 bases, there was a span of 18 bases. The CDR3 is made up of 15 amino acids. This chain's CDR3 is CASSTDLQKFNIQYF. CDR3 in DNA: TGTGCCAGCAGCACCGATCTACAGAAATTTAACATTCAGTACTTC.

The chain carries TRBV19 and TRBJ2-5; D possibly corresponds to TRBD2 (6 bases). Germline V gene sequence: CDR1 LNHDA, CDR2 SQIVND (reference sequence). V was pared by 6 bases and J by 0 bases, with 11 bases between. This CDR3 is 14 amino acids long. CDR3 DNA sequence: TGTGCCAGTAGGGAGGGCATCCACCAAGAGACCCAGTACTTC. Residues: CASREGIHQETQYF.

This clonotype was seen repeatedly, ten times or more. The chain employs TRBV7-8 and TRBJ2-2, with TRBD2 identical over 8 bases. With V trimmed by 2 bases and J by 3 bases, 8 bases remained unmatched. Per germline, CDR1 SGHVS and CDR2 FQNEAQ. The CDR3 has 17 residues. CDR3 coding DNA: TGTGCCAGCAGCTTACCGGCCGGGAGGGCCGACACCGGGGAGCTGTTTTTT. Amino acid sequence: CASSLPAGRADTGELFF.

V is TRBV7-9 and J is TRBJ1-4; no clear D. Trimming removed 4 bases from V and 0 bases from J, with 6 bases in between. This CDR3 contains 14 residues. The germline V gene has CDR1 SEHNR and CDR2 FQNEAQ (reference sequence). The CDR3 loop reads CASSSPATNEKLFF. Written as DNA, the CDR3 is TGTGCCAGCAGCTCCCCCGCAACTAATGAAAAACTGTTTTTT.